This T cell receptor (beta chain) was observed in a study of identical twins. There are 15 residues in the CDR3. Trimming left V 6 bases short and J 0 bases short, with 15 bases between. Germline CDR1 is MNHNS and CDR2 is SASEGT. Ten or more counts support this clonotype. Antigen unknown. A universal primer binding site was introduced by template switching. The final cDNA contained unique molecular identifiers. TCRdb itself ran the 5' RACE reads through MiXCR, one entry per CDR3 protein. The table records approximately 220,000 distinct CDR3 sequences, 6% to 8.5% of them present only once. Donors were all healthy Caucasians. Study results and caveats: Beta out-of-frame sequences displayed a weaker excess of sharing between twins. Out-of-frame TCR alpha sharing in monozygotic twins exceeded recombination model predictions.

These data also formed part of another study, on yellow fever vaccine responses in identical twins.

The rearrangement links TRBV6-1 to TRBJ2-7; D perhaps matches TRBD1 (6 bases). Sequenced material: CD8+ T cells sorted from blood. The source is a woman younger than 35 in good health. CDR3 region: CASRREGTHSYEQYF. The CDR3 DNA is TGTGCCAGCAGAAGAGAAGGGACACACTCCTACGAGCAGTACTTC.